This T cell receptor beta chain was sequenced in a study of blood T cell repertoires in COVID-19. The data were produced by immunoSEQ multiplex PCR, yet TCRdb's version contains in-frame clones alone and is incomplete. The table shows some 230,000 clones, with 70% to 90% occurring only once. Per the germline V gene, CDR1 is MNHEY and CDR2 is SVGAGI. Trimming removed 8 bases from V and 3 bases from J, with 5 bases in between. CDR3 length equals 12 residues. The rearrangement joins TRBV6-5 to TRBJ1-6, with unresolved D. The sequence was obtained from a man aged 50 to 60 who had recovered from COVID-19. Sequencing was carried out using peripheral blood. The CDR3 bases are TGTGCCAGCCACAGCTATAATTCACCCCTCCACTTT. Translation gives CASHSYNSPLHF.